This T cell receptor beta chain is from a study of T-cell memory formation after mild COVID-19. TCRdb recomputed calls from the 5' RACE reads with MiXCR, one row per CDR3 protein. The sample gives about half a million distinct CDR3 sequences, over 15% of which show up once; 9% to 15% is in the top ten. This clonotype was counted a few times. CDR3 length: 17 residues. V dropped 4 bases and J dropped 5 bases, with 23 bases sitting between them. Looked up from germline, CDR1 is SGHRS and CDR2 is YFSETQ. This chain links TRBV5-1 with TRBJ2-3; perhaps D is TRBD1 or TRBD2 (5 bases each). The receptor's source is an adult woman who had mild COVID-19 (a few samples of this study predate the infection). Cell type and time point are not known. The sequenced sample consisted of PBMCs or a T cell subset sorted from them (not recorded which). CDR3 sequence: CASSRRLGKRDGDTQYF. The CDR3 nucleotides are TGCGCCAGCAGCCGAAGACTTGGAAAGAGGGACGGAGATACGCAGTATTTT.